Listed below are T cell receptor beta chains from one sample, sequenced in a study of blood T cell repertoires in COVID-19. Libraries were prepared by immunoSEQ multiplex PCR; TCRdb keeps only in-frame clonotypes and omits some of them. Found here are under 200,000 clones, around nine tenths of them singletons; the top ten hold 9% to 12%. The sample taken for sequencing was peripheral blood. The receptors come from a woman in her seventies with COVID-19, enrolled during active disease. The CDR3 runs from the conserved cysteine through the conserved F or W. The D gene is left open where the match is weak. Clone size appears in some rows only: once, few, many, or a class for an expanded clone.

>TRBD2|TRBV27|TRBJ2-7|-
TGTGCCAGCAGTCCAAGACTAGCGGGGGGACCTTCCTACGAGCAGTACTTC
CASSPRLAGGPSYEQYF
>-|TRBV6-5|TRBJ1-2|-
TGTGCCAGCACCGGATCGAGGGGAGGGTGGGGCTACACCTTC
CASTGSRGGWGYTF
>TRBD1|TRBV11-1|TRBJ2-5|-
TGTGCCAGCAGCTCCGAGACAGGGGAGACCCAGTACTTC
CASSSETGETQYF
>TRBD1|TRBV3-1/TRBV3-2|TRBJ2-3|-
TGTGCCAGCAGCCGTTCCAGGGGGCGCGCAGATACGCAGTATTTT
CASSRSRGRADTQYF
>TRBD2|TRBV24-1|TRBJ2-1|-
TGTGCCACCAGTGATAGACAGCGGGGGGGTAGAGAGCAGTTCTTC
CATSDRQRGGREQFF
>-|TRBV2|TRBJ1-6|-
TGTGCCAGCCGGACTGGGACTTTGGGTTCACCCCTCCACTTT
CASRTGTLGSPLHF
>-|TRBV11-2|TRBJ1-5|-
TGTGCCAGCAGCTTCCATACGGGTCAGCCCCAGCATTTT
CASSFHTGQPQHF
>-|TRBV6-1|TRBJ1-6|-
TGTGCCAGCAGTGGGCGGGAAAGCTCCTATAATTCACCCCTCCACTTT
CASSGRESSYNSPLHF
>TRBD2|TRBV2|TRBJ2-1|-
TGTGCCAGCAGTGTCTTTCTAGCGGGGTATGAGCAGTTCTTC
CASSVFLAGYEQFF
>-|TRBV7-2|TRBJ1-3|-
TGTGCCAGCAGCTTAGCGAGGATCTCTGGAAACACCATATATTTT
CASSLARISGNTIYF
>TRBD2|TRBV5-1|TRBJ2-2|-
TGCGCCAGCAGCTGGACTAGCGCGGCCGGGGAGCTGTTTTTT
CASSWTSAAGELFF
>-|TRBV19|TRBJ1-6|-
TGTGCCAGTAGTTCCCAACAGAGCTATAATTCACCCCTCCACTTT
CASSSQQSYNSPLHF
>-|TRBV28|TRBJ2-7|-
TGTGCCAGCAGGAGAGCCTACAGGGACACAAAGGCCAGCTACGAGCAGTACTTC
CASRRAYRDTKASYEQYF
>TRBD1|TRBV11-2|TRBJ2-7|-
TGTGCCAGCAGCTTGCGGACAGGGCCTAGCTCCTACGAGCAGTACTTC
CASSLRTGPSSYEQYF
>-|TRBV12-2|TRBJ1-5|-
TGTGCAAGTCGCTTAGAGGTTTGGGACAGGGCGAGGGGTAGCAATCAGCCCCAGCATTTT
CASRLEVWDRARGSNQPQHF
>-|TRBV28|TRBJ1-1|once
TGTGCCAGCAGTCCGTCCAGGTGGAACACTGAAGCTTTCTTT
CASSPSRWNTEAFF
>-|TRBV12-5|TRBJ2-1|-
TGTGCTAGTGGTTCGGGGACACCCGTCTACAATGAGCAGTTCTTC
CASGSGTPVYNEQFF
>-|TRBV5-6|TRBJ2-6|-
TGTGCCAGCAGCGTACCAACAGCCTCTGGGGCCAACGTCCTGACTTTC
CASSVPTASGANVLTF
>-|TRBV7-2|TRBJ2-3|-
TGTGCCAGCAGCCCCGCGGGGGCGGGGCCCGTTACGCAGTATTTT
CASSPAGAGPVTQYF
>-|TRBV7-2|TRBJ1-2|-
TGTGCCAGCAGCTCAACCCAAGGGACAAGGCGTGGTGGCTACACCTTC
CASSSTQGTRRGGYTF
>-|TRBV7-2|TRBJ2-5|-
TGTGCCAGCAGCTGGAGGGCTAGCCAAGAGACCCAGTACTTC
CASSWRASQETQYF
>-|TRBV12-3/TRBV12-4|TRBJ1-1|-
TGTGCCAGCAGTCCCCCTAGTTACACTGAAGCTTTCTTT
CASSPPSYTEAFF
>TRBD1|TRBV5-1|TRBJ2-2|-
TGCGCCAGCAGCGGGCGGACAGGGGGCCGAACCGGGGAGCTGTTTTTT
CASSGRTGGRTGELFF
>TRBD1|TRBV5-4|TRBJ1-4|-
TGTGCCAGCAGCTTGGGGGGACAGGGGAATGAAAAACTGTTTTTT
CASSLGGQGNEKLFF
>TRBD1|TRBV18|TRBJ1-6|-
TGTGCCAGCTCACCGCAGGGGGCCTCCGGTTCACCCCTCCACTTT
CASSPQGASGSPLHF
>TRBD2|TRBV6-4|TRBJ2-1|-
TGTGCCAGCAGTGCAGGACTCGCGGGGAGGGATGAGCAGTTCTTC
CASSAGLAGRDEQFF
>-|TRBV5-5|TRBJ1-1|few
TGTGCCAGCAGCTTGTTACTGAGACAGAACACTGAAGCTTTCTTT
CASSLLLRQNTEAFF
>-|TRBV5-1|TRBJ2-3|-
TGCGCCAGCAGGATTAGCCCCAGCACAGATACGCAGTATTTT
CASRISPSTDTQYF
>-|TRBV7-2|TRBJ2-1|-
TGTGCCAGCAGCCTCTCAGGCTCCTACAATGAGCAGTTCTTC
CASSLSGSYNEQFF
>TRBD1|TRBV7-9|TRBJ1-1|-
TGTGCCAGCAGCTTAGGGGACAGCAGGGTAGCTTTCTTT
CASSLGDSRVAFF
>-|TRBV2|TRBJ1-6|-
TGTGCCAGCACAACAGAGCTATATTTTTCACCCCTCCACTTT
CASTTELYFSPLHF
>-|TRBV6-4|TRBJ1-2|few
TGTGCCAGCAGTCCGGACAGCGTTAACTATGGCTACACCTTC
CASSPDSVNYGYTF
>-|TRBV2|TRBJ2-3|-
TGTGCCAGCAGTGGGCGGCCTACTAGCACAGATACGCAGTATTTT
CASSGRPTSTDTQYF
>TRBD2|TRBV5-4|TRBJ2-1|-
TGTGCCAGCAGCTTGGGTAGCGGGGGGGGCTTTTACAATGAGCAGTTCTTC
CASSLGSGGGFYNEQFF
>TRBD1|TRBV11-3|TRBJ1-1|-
TGTGCCAGCAGCCCATCAGGGGGCACTGAAGCTTTCTTT
CASSPSGGTEAFF
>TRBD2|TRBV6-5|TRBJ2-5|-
TGTGCCAGCAGGGGTAGCGGGGGGGCTCAAGAGACCCAGTACTTC
CASRGSGGAQETQYF
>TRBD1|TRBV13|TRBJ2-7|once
TGTGCCAGCAGCTTGGTACCGGGACAGGGGACCCACGAGCAGTACTTC
CASSLVPGQGTHEQYF
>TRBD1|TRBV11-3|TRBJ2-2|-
TGTGCCAGCAGCTTAGGCCCCCGACAGGGGGCAGGCACCGGGGAGCTGTTTTTT
CASSLGPRQGAGTGELFF
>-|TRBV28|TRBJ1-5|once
TGTGCCAGCAGGGGAGGGGCCAATCAGCCCCAGCATTTT
CASRGGANQPQHF
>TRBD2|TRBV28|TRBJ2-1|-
TGTGCCAGCAGTTCGTACCTGCCCTTTAGCGGGGGGGAGGCCTACAATGAGCAGTTCTTC
CASSSYLPFSGGEAYNEQFF
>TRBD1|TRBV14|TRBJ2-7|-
TGTGCCAGCAGCTGGGGACAGGGGCCCTACGAGCAGTACTTC
CASSWGQGPYEQYF
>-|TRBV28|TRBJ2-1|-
TGTGCCAGCAGTTTAAGGCAGGGCCCGAGTTTGGGTGAGCAGTTCTTC
CASSLRQGPSLGEQFF
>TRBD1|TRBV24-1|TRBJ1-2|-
TGTGCCACCAGCACTGGACAGGCAAACTATGGCTACACCTTC
CATSTGQANYGYTF
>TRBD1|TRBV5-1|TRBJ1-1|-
TGCGCCAGCAGCTTGGCCGGGGGACAGGGGGGAACTTTCTTT
CASSLAGGQGGTFF
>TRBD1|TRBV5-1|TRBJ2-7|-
TGCGCCAGCAGCCCCCGATGGGGACAGGGGTCCTACGAGCAGTACTTC
CASSPRWGQGSYEQYF
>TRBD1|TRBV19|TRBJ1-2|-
TGTGCCAGTAGTATCCCTCATCAGGACAGGTACGACTATGGCTACACCTTC
CASSIPHQDRYDYGYTF
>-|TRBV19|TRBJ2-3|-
TGTGCCAGTAGTTGGAGACCAGATACGCAGTATTTT
CASSWRPDTQYF
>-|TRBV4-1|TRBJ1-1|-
TGCGCCAGCAGCCTTTTTCCGGGACTCCAGAACACTGAAGCTTTCTTT
CASSLFPGLQNTEAFF
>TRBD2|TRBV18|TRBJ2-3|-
TGTGCCAGCTCTTCAAGCGGGGGAGTCAGCACAGATACGCAGTATTTT
CASSSSGGVSTDTQYF
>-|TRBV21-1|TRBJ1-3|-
TGTGCCAGCAGCAAAGTATGGGGGCTAAGGGGGCAGTGTTTTGGAAACACCATATATTTT
CASSKVWGLRGQCFGNTIYF
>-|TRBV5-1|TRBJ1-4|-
TGCGCCAGCAGCCGGGATACAGGGTTTAATGGAAAACTGTTTTTT
CASSRDTGFNGKLFF
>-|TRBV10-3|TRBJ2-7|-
TGTGCCATCAGGTCTTCACGAGAAAGTTACGAGCAGTACTTC
CAIRSSRESYEQYF
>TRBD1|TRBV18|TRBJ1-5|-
TGTGCCAGCTCACCACGGACAGGAGGGGACCAGCCCCAGCATTTT
CASSPRTGGDQPQHF
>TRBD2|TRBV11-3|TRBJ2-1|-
TGTGCCAGCAGCTTAGGGCGGGGGGACAATGAGCAGTTCTTC
CASSLGRGDNEQFF
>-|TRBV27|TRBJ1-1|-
TGTGCCAGCAGTATAAGGGGGAGACTGAACACTGAAGCTTTCTTT
CASSIRGRLNTEAFF
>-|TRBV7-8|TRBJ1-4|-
TGTGCCAGCAGCGGAAATGCAGGCTATAATGAAAAACTGTTTTTT
CASSGNAGYNEKLFF
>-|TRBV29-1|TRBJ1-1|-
TGCAGCACCTGGACTGACGAGGCTTTCTTT
CSTWTDEAFF
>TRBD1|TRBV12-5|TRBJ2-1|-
TGTGCTAGCCGATCCGGGACAGGGTTCGATGAGCAGTTCTTC
CASRSGTGFDEQFF
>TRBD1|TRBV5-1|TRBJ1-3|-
TGCGCCAGCAGCTTAAATGCTAACAGGGGTGGAAACACCATATATTTT
CASSLNANRGGNTIYF
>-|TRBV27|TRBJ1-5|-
TGTGCCAGATACGGGAGGAGGGATGGCAATCAGCCCCAGCATTTT
CARYGRRDGNQPQHF